This TCR beta chain is from a study of blood T cell repertoires in COVID-19. Study-wide background: Material from acute and convalescent COVID-19 was sourced from the United States, Italy and Spain. The cDNA or gDNA used as material had been derived from T cells, B-cell-depleted T cells, or PBMCs.

Methods used by the authors: Researchers report that nucleated cell counts were estimated from reference gene primer amplification. Sequenced by immunoSEQ multiplex PCR; TCRdb stores in-frame clones only, minus some. That table is the source of V, J and clone size, and D and trimming were worked out from the DNA. Among about 100,000 clones, around 88% were seen once, and the ten largest hold 5%. V dropped 3 bases and J dropped 2; count of bases not matched to a gene: 10. Germline values: CDR1 MDHEN, CDR2 SYDVKM. This CDR3 is 17 amino acids long. The source material was peripheral blood. The clonotype was recovered from a human donor in a cohort sampled during active COVID-19. V usage is TRBV28 and J usage is TRBJ2-7; the match to TRBD2 covers 10 bases. Written as DNA, the CDR3 is TGTGCCAGCAGTTTCCCACGTAGCGGGAGGCGGACCTACGAGCAGTACTTC. Amino acids: CASSFPRSGRRTYEQYF.